The 29 T cell receptor beta chains below all came from one sample that was sequenced in a study of graft-versus-host responses after intestinal transplantation. The repertoire was sequenced with immunoSEQ multiplex PCR; TCRdb's copy has only in-frame clones and lacks some. This table has 8,000 to 11,000 clones, under 35% appearing once. Specimen: alloreactive CD4+ T cells from a mixed lymphocyte reaction culture, collected before transplantation. Subset specified: CFSE-low proliferating T cells sorted from approximately 6-day pre-transplant mixed lymphocyte reaction (GvH or HvG direction). These receptors were collected from a human patient who was an organ donor for intestinal transplantation.

V usage is TRBV30 and J usage is TRBJ1-5; no firm D call. This CDR3 comprises 13 residues. Trimming took off 0 bases at V and 1 base at J, with 4 bases between the two ends. Germline V gives CDR1 GTSNPN, CDR2 SVGIG (reference sequence). The CDR3 reads CAWSVGSNQPQHF. DNA for the CDR3: TGTGCCTGGAGTGTGGGAAGCAATCAGCCCCAGCATTTT.

This clone is classed as medium-sized. This sequence joins TRBV6-1 and TRBJ1-6, with 7 bases identical to TRBD1. The CDR3 sequence is 13 residues long. Trimming cost V 11 bases and J 10 bases; bases outside gene matches: 11. Per the germline V gene, CDR1 is MNHNS and CDR2 is SASEGT. The CDR3 nucleotides are TGTGCCGGCACGGAGGGGGCAGGATCACCCCTCCACTTT. Translation: CAGTEGAGSPLHF.

The chain employs TRBV6-1 and TRBJ2-7, with 8 bases matching TRBD1. This CDR3 spans 14 amino acids. V shed 4 bases, J shed 3 bases, and the junction held 5 bases outside the gene matches. The germline V gene has CDR1 MNHNS and CDR2 SASEGT. CDR3 protein: CASSVGQGGYEQYF. DNA for the CDR3: TGTGCCAGCAGTGTTGGACAGGGAGGCTACGAGCAGTACTTC.

V usage is TRBV11-2 and J usage is TRBJ1-2; 8 bases agree with TRBD1. Losses at the gene ends were 3 bases for V and 4 bases for J; bases not matched to a gene: 4. Germline loops: CDR1 SGHAT, CDR2 FQNNGV. The CDR3 length is 14 residues. The CDR3 DNA reads TGTGCCAGCAGCTTTTCGACAGGGGCCTATGGCTACACCTTC. This encodes CASSFSTGAYGYTF.

This clone was observed a handful of times. The chain is built from TRBV5-1 and TRBJ2-7; 7 bases align to TRBD1. In germline, CDR1 is SGHRS, CDR2 YFSETQ. Unmatched junction bases numbered 6, after V lost 1 base and J lost 2 bases. The CDR3 length is 15 residues. The DNA of the CDR3 is TGCGCCAGCAGCTTGCAGGGGGACACCGCCTACGAGCAGTACTTC. Translation gives CASSLQGDTAYEQYF.

A few counts support this clone. The chain joins TRBV5-1 to TRBJ1-2; 11 positions agree with TRBD1. The length of the CDR3 is 15 residues. Germline lookup yields CDR1 SGHRS and CDR2 YFSETQ. The junction had 2 bases not matched to a gene; V was cut back by 0 bases and J by 4 bases. CDR3 region: CASSLVGTGGYGYTF. As DNA, the CDR3 is TGCGCCAGCAGCTTGGTCGGGACAGGGGGCTATGGCTACACCTTC.

The chain joins TRBV7-9 to TRBJ1-3; no firm D call. Per germline, CDR1 SEHNR and CDR2 FQNEAQ (reference sequence). The CDR3 contains 14 residues. Trimming left V 1 base short and J 2 bases short, with 6 bases between. The CDR3 loop is CASSLGSAGNTIYF. The CDR3 bases are TGTGCCAGCAGCTTAGGATCGGCTGGAAACACCATATATTTT.

This clone was seen more than once but under ten times. The J gene is TRBJ1-4, the V gene TRBV6-5, with no clear D. Between the trimmed V and J ends, which lost 4 bases and 1 base, there was a span of 10 bases. This CDR3 contains 15 residues. Germline CDR1 is MNHEY and CDR2 is SVGAGI. Here the CDR3 DNA reads TGTGCCAGCAGTTTTGGACGGGGAACTAATGAAAAACTGTTTTTT. It yields the protein CASSFGRGTNEKLFF.

The V gene is TRBV4-2, the J gene TRBJ1-1; weak D call: TRBD1 (6 bases). Germline CDR1 reads LGHNA; CDR2 reads YNFKEQ. Trimming took 6 bases from V and 3 from J, leaving 17 bases between them. CDR3 length equals 15 residues. The CDR3 region is CASRGTTKYDTEAFF. CDR3 in DNA: TGTGCCAGCAGGGGGACAACGAAATACGACACTGAAGCTTTCTTT.

The chain combines TRBV7-9 with TRBJ1-2, with 7 bases aligning to TRBD1. With 5 bases clipped from V and 2 bases from J, the junction kept 8 bases outside the gene matches. The CDR3 has 15 amino acids. Germline values: CDR1 SEHNR, CDR2 FQNEAQ (reference sequence). The CDR3 spells CASSTQTGSNYGYTF. Written as DNA, the CDR3 is TGTGCCAGCAGCACCCAGACAGGGTCAAACTATGGCTACACCTTC.

By frequency in the sample, this clone is medium-sized (0.01 to 0.1%). The chain links TRBV5-1 to TRBJ2-3, with 9 bases aligning to TRBD2. With V trimmed by 4 bases and J by 0 bases, 3 bases remained unmatched. CDR1 is SGHRS and CDR2 is YFSETQ in the germline V gene. The CDR3 is 15 residues long. CDR3 bases: TGCGCCAGCAGCGTCCTAGCGGGGAGCACAGATACGCAGTATTTT. Translating gives CASSVLAGSTDTQYF.

This clone was seen more than once but under ten times. The V gene is TRBV6-5, the J gene TRBJ1-2; D is ambiguous. This CDR3 spans 13 amino acids. Trimming took off 5 bases at V and 8 bases at J, with 15 bases between the two ends. CDR1 and CDR2 from the germline V gene are MNHEY and SVGAGI. The CDR3 bases are TGTGCCAGCAGTAAAGGCAGGCCGGAGGGCTACACCTTC. This encodes CASSKGRPEGYTF.

J is TRBJ2-3 and V is TRBV5-1, with TRBD2 matching 11 bases. This CDR3 is 17 amino acids long. Losses at the gene ends were 3 bases for V and 7 bases for J; bases not matched to a gene: 13. Germline lookup yields CDR1 SGHRS and CDR2 YFSETQ. In DNA, the CDR3 is TGCGCCAGCAGCTCTTCTAGCGGGGGGCCCCAACTTTATACGCAGTATTTT. Its translation: CASSSSSGGPQLYTQYF.

Notes on this clone: At one of its ends the junction is not consistent with the germline gene, which may arise from a read error. The V call is TRBV2, the J call TRBJ2-2; perhaps TRBD2 as D (6 bases). This CDR3 region has 14 residues. The germline V gene has CDR1 SNHLY and CDR2 FYNNEI. The CDR3 DNA sequence: TGTGCCACCAGTTTGACTAGTGAGACCGGGGAGCTGTTTTTT. This sequence encodes CATSLTSETGELFF.

V gene TRBV9 combines with J gene TRBJ1-1; the D is unclear. The V and J ends lost 4 bases and 1 base respectively, with 11 bases between them. The length of the CDR3 is 14 residues. CDR1 is SGDLS, CDR2 YYNGEE, per germline. The CDR3 DNA reads as TGTGCCAGCAGCCGGATGAGGGCGAACACTGAAGCTTTCTTT. Translation: CASSRMRANTEAFF.

By its share, this clone is medium-sized (0.01 to 0.1%). This chain connects TRBV6-6 to TRBJ1-1; D not certain. Germline V gene lookup returns CDR1 MNHNY and CDR2 SVGAGI (reference sequence). Trimming removed 0 bases from V and 4 bases from J, with 9 bases in between. The CDR3 is 14 residues long. The CDR3 reads CASSYSPTPTEAFF. In nucleotides, the CDR3 is TGTGCCAGCAGTTACTCTCCGACACCCACTGAAGCTTTCTTT.

The V call is TRBV18, the J call TRBJ2-7; 8 nucleotides align to TRBD2. Trimming removed 1 base from V and 2 bases from J; junction bases left unmatched: 4. Germline V lookup: CDR1 KGHSH, CDR2 LQKENI. CDR3 length: 15 amino acids. CDR3 in amino acids: CASSPRVAGPYEQYF. The DNA of the CDR3 is TGTGCCAGCTCACCACGAGTAGCGGGACCCTACGAGCAGTACTTC.

This clone ranks as large. The chain recombines TRBV10-3 with TRBJ2-2; no clear D gene. The V gene lost 4 bases and the J gene lost 7 bases, with 4 bases spanning the gap. The CDR3 has 11 amino acids. The germline V gene has CDR1 ENHRY and CDR2 SYGVKD. CDR3 region: CAISALGELFF. In DNA form, the CDR3 reads TGTGCCATCAGTGCCCTCGGGGAGCTGTTTTTT.

This clone was detected only a few times. CDR3 DNA: TGTGCCAGCAGCAGACAGGGCTACAATGAGCAGTTCTTC. This gives the protein CASSRQGYNEQFF. The rearrangement links TRBV11-1 to TRBJ2-1, with TRBD1 matching 7 bases. Germline V gene sequence: CDR1 SGHAT, CDR2 FQDESV (reference sequence). V was pared by 5 bases and J by 3 bases, with 1 base of the junction left unmatched. The CDR3 extends over 13 amino acids.

The J gene is TRBJ2-1, the V gene TRBV7-3, with 7 positions matching TRBD1. After removal of 6 bases from V and 0 bases from J, the junction contained 5 bases not matched to a gene. The CDR3 covers 15 residues. Per germline, CDR1 SGHTA and CDR2 FQGTGA. The CDR3 sequence: CASRAQGSSYNEQFF. The CDR3 nucleotides read TGTGCCAGCAGAGCACAGGGGTCCTCCTACAATGAGCAGTTCTTC.

This clone has more than one count but fewer than ten. V usage is TRBV11-2 and J usage is TRBJ2-7; TRBD1 aligns across 9 bases. This CDR3 has 15 amino acids. The trim removed 5 bases at V and 3 bases at J, leaving 8 bases unmatched. The V gene's germline CDR1 is SGHAT and CDR2 FQNNGV. DNA for the CDR3: TGTGCCAGCAGCAGAGCCGGGACAGGGATCTACGAGCAGTACTTC. Translated, it gives CASSRAGTGIYEQYF.

This sequence joins TRBV21-1 and TRBJ1-1. TRBV21-1 is deemed a pseudogene. The CDR3 sequence is 13 residues long. CDR3 sequence reads: CASSKVEDKEAFF. For the CDR3, the DNA is TGTGCCAGCAGCAAAGTGGAGGACAAAGAAGCTTTCTTT.

This clone has more than one count but fewer than ten. V and J are TRBV6-5 and TRBJ2-7, with 7 bases identical to TRBD1. The CDR3 loop spans 13 amino acids. The V gene's germline CDR1 is MNHEY and CDR2 SVGAGI. With 6 bases clipped from V and 0 bases from J, the junction kept 2 bases outside the gene matches. The CDR3 sequence: CASRDRSSYEQYF. The CDR3 bases are TGTGCCAGCAGGGACAGGAGCTCCTACGAGCAGTACTTC.

This clone was seen a handful of times. This chain links TRBV4-1 with TRBJ2-3, with TRBD2 matching 9 bases. The CDR3 is made up of 17 amino acids. V gave up 0 bases and J gave up 2 bases; unmatched junction bases: 6. Germline V CDR1 and CDR2: MGHRA, YSYEKL. The CDR3, as DNA: TGCGCCAGCAGCCAAGATCACGGCGGGGGGGCCACAGATACGCAGTATTTT. Amino acid sequence: CASSQDHGGGATDTQYF.

The genes are TRBV30 and TRBJ1-4; D might be TRBD1 (6 bases). The CDR3 spans 17 residues. V was clipped by 1 base and J by 2 bases, with 17 bases between them. Germline V gene lookup returns CDR1 GTSNPN and CDR2 SVGIG (reference sequence). CDR3 protein: CAWSGGPVFGTNEKLFF. DNA for the CDR3: TGTGCCTGGAGTGGGGGGCCGGTTTTTGGGACTAATGAAAAACTGTTTTTT. The entire variable domain, with the rest obtained from reference TRBV30 and TRBJ1-4, is as follows: SQTIHQWPATLVQPVGSPLSLECTVEGTSNPNLYWYRQAAGRGLQLLFYSVGIGQISSEVPQNLSASRPQDRQFILSSKKLLLSDSGFYLCAWSGGPVFGTNEKLFFGSGTQLSVL.

The chain links TRBV18 to TRBJ1-2; 9 positions agree with TRBD1. This CDR3 has 14 residues. Trimming removed 1 base from V and 4 bases from J; junction bases left unmatched: 1. CDR1 KGHSH and CDR2 LQKENI come from the germline V gene. The chain's CDR3 is CASSPLTGGYGYTF. The CDR3 nucleotides read TGTGCCAGCTCACCACTGACAGGGGGCTATGGCTACACCTTC.

By frequency in the sample, this clone is medium-sized. The rearrangement uses TRBV2 and TRBJ1-1; 10 positions match TRBD1. CDR3 size: 13 residues. J gave up 4 bases and V 7 bases, and 3 bases lay outside the gene matches. CDR1 is SNHLY, CDR2 FYNNEI, per germline. The CDR3 region is CASIGTGVTEAFF. For the CDR3, the DNA is TGTGCCAGCATCGGGACAGGGGTCACTGAAGCTTTCTTT.

V is TRBV9 and J is TRBJ1-1; the D gene is possibly TRBD1 (6 bases). The CDR3 consists of 18 residues. The V end was cut by 0 bases, the J end by 4 bases, with 22 bases between. Germline CDR1 reads SGDLS; CDR2 reads YYNGEE. The CDR3 spells CASSVGVQGPDHITEAFF. CDR3 nucleotides: TGTGCCAGCAGCGTAGGAGTCCAGGGGCCGGACCATATCACTGAAGCTTTCTTT.

The rearrangement uses TRBV7-2 and TRBJ2-1; possibly TRBD2 for D (7 bases). The V end lost 2 bases, the J end lost 0 bases, and 20 bases lay between the germline ends. Germline V gene lookup returns CDR1 SGHTA and CDR2 FQGNSA. This CDR3 is 19 amino acids long. CDR3 in amino acids: CASSLIFAGAPSSYNEQFF. CDR3 DNA sequence: TGTGCCAGCAGCTTAATTTTCGCGGGGGCCCCTTCCTCCTACAATGAGCAGTTCTTC.